This T cell receptor beta chain was sequenced during a study of blood T cell repertoires in COVID-19. Across the whole study: Acute and convalescent COVID-19 specimens originated in the United States, Italy and Spain. PBMCs, B-cell-depleted T cells, or T cells provided the cDNA or gDNA that made up the material.

Under the authors' procedure: Reference gene primer amplification gave nucleated cell count estimates. Sequencing was performed with immunoSEQ multiplex PCR; in TCRdb, only in-frame clones are kept and a portion is missing. Clone size and V and J calls were adopted from that table, with D and trimming inferred from the DNA. The sample includes 200,000 to 250,000 clones, around 83% of them seen just once. V was pared by 3 bases and J by 2 bases, with 7 bases between. CDR1 MGHDK and CDR2 SYGVNS come from the germline V gene. The CDR3 contains 13 residues. The sequenced sample consisted of peripheral blood. This TCR derives from a woman in her forties who had recovered from COVID-19. This rearrangement joins TRBV25-1 to TRBJ1-2, with D hard to call. CDR3: CASSDGWNYGYTF. CDR3 DNA sequence: TGTGCCAGCAGTGACGGGTGGAACTATGGCTACACCTTC.